The sequence of this T cell receptor beta chain was determined in a study of T-cell reconstitution after alpha-beta-depleted transplantation in children. Ten or more counts support this clonotype. Unique molecular identifiers were incorporated when the TCRbeta library was constructed. TCRdb reprocessed the PCR reads via MiXCR and lists one record per CDR3 protein. Here the sample spans about 420,000 distinct CDR3 sequences, roughly 11% being singletons. Looked up from germline, CDR1 is SGHRS and CDR2 is YFSETQ. This CDR3 has 14 amino acids. With 4 bases removed from V and 1 base from J, the gap between germline ends came to 9 bases.

The origin of this receptor is a human donor who donated a stem cell graft to a child with acute myeloid leukemia. Sequencing was performed on PBMCs from the stem cell graft donor, taken from the stem cell graft. The chain combines TRBV5-1 with TRBJ1-5; the D is unclear. The CDR3 DNA reads TGCGCCAGCAGCCCCGTTTCCAGCAATCAGCCCCAGCATTTT. It yields the protein CASSPVSSNQPQHF.